Below are 15 T cell receptor beta chains sequenced from a single sample in a study of radiotherapy plus CTLA-4 blockade in lung cancer. The table came from immunoSEQ multiplex PCR; TCRdb's copy has only in-frame clones and leaves some out. Seen here are 100,000 to 150,000 clones, 85% to 90% observed once, and the top ten hold approximately 7.2%. Here the sequenced sample was peripheral blood, taken from a patient treated with radiotherapy plus ipilimumab. The source of these receptors is a human donor with non-small cell lung cancer that progressed on radiotherapy plus ipilimumab.

V usage is TRBV5-1 and J usage is TRBJ2-1; 7 bases are shared with TRBD2. Germline V gives CDR1 SGHRS, CDR2 YFSETQ. V lost 0 bases, J lost 0 bases, and 6 bases stayed unmatched. CDR3 length equals 17 residues. The CDR3 DNA reads as TGCGCCAGCAGCTTGGCAGCCGGGGGGAGCTCCTACAATGAGCAGTTCTTC. Protein sequence: CASSLAAGGSSYNEQFF.

The genes are TRBV30 and TRBJ1-3; D not resolved. The CDR3 is 13 amino acids. V was pared by 4 bases and J by 4 bases, with 11 bases between. Germline-derived CDR1 and CDR2 are GTSNPN and SVGIG (reference sequence). CDR3 in DNA: TGTGCCTGGAATCCGAGGTCGGGAAACACCATATATTTT. Protein sequence: CAWNPRSGNTIYF.

The chain uses TRBV5-6 and TRBJ2-7; D possibly corresponds to TRBD1 (5 bases). V was clipped by 0 bases and J by 5 bases, with 15 bases between them. This CDR3 contains 15 residues. Germline V gene lookup returns CDR1 SGHDT and CDR2 YYEEEE. CDR3 region: CASSLGVQGRHEQYF. For the CDR3, the DNA is TGTGCCAGCAGCTTGGGGGTCCAGGGTCGGCACGAGCAGTACTTC.

V and J are TRBV5-1 and TRBJ2-1; 11 bases match TRBD2. This CDR3 comprises 14 residues. CDR1 and CDR2 (germline): SGHRS, YFSETQ. With 1 base clipped from V and 8 bases from J, the junction kept 2 bases outside the gene matches. CDR3: CASSLTSGSYEQFF. The CDR3 coding sequence is TGCGCCAGCAGCTTGACTAGCGGGAGCTATGAGCAGTTCTTC.

The V and J genes are TRBV5-1 and TRBJ1-2, with D possibly TRBD1 on 5 matching bases. This CDR3 region has 15 residues. From germline, CDR1 is SGHRS and CDR2 YFSETQ. V lost 5 bases and J lost 4, with 18 bases in between. The CDR3 reads CASSLTEGSSYGYTF. The CDR3 bases are TGCGCCAGCAGTTTAACAGAGGGGTCGTCCTATGGCTACACCTTC. The whole variable domain, remainder taken from reference TRBV5-1 and TRBJ1-2, is KAGVTQTPRYLIKTRGQQVTLSCSPISGHRSVSWYQQTPGQGLQFLFEYFSETQRNKGNFPGRFSGRQFSNSRSEMNVSTLELGDSALYLCASSLTEGSSYGYTFGSGTRLTVV.

The CDR3 DNA is TGCGCCAGCGTAGGGGGCGTTTTTTCCCAGCATTTT. Translated, it gives CASVGGVFSQHF. The chain uses TRBV10-2 and TRBJ1-5, with 7 positions matching TRBD1. The trim removed 8 bases at V and 11 bases at J, leaving 9 bases unmatched. Germline V lookup: CDR1 WSHSY, CDR2 SAAADI. The CDR3 has 12 amino acids.

This chain joins TRBV21-1 and TRBJ2-5; TRBD2, the table's D call, was not compared with the DNA. TRBV21-1 is listed as a pseudogene. The length of the CDR3 is 15 residues. The CDR3 reads CASTPRTSGQETQYF. CDR3 DNA sequence: TGTGCCAGCACTCCTCGGACTAGCGGACAAGAGACCCAGTACTTC.

The chain links TRBV19 to TRBJ2-7, with 12 positions matching TRBD2. The CDR3 consists of 15 residues. Looked up from germline, CDR1 is LNHDA and CDR2 is SQIVND (reference sequence). Trimming removed 6 bases from V and 6 bases from J; junction bases left unmatched: 9. The CDR3 coding sequence is TGTGCCAGTAGCAATCTAGCGGGAGGGCCTACCGAGCAGTACTTC. This gives the protein CASSNLAGGPTEQYF.

V and J are TRBV25-1 and TRBJ1-1; perhaps TRBD1 as D (5 bases). Between the trimmed V and J ends, which lost 2 bases and 4 bases, there was a span of 11 bases. The CDR3 consists of 14 residues. Germline CDR1 MGHDK, CDR2 SYGVNS. CDR3 loop: CASSEIIGATEAFF. CDR3 nucleotides: TGTGCCAGCAGTGAAATAATAGGGGCCACTGAAGCTTTCTTT.

This clone was counted a single time. The rearrangement uses TRBV27 and TRBJ2-5; D is perhaps TRBD1 or TRBD2 (5 bases each). Trimming removed 3 bases from V and 3 bases from J, with 8 bases in between. The CDR3 is 13 amino acids. Germline V CDR1 and CDR2: MNHEY, SMNVEV (reference sequence). The CDR3 spells CASSLWGKETQYF. The CDR3 bases are TGTGCCAGCAGTTTGTGGGGGAAAGAGACCCAGTACTTC.

The chain joins TRBV28 to TRBJ2-3; TRBD2 matches 9 bases. From germline, CDR1 is MDHEN and CDR2 SYDVKM. This CDR3 has 18 amino acids. Trimming cost V 6 bases and J 1 base; bases outside gene matches: 14. CDR3 sequence (DNA): TGTGCCAGCAGGACACAGATTTGGCGGGAGGGCCGCACAGATACGCAGTATTTT. Protein product: CASRTQIWREGRTDTQYF. Supplemented by reference TRBV28 and TRBJ2-3, the full variable domain reads DVKVTQSSRYLVKRTGEKVFLECVQDMDHENMFWYRQDPGLGLRLIYFSYDVKMKEKGDIPEGYSVSREKKERFSLILESASTNQTSMYLCASRTQIWREGRTDTQYFGPGTRLTVL.

This clone was counted only a few times. This sequence joins TRBV4-2 and TRBJ1-2; D is undetermined. This CDR3 contains 15 residues. Germline V gene lookup returns CDR1 LGHNA and CDR2 YNFKEQ. The V end was cut by 0 bases, the J end by 4 bases, with 12 bases between. CDR3 in DNA: TGTGCCAGCAGCCAAGAAGGGAACTTGGGCTATGGCTACACCTTC. This gives the protein CASSQEGNLGYGYTF.

This rearrangement joins TRBV9 to TRBJ1-4; TRBD1 matches at 7 bases. The ends lost 4 bases at V and 3 bases at J; junction bases unmatched: 12. Germline CDR1 reads SGDLS; CDR2 reads YYNGEE. This CDR3 has 17 amino acids. CDR3 protein: CASSPLAPGQPNEKLFF. In DNA, the CDR3 is TGTGCCAGCAGCCCGCTTGCCCCGGGACAGCCTAATGAAAAACTGTTTTTT.

V and J are TRBV29-1 and TRBJ1-4; 8 positions agree with TRBD1. The CDR3 has 12 residues. CDR1 SQVTM and CDR2 ANQGSEA come from the germline V gene. DNA for the CDR3: TGCAGTCGGACAGGGCTTGACGAAAAACTGTTTTTT. Its translation: CSRTGLDEKLFF.

The CDR3: CASSQGQTNQPQHF. The CDR3 DNA follows: TGCGCCAGCAGCCAAGGACAGACAAATCAGCCCCAGCATTTT. This chain connects TRBV10-2 to TRBJ1-5; the D gene is possibly TRBD1 (6 bases). Deletions cut 6 bases from V and 4 bases from J, with 13 bases between. Per germline, CDR1 WSHSY and CDR2 SAAADI. The CDR3 length is 14 residues.